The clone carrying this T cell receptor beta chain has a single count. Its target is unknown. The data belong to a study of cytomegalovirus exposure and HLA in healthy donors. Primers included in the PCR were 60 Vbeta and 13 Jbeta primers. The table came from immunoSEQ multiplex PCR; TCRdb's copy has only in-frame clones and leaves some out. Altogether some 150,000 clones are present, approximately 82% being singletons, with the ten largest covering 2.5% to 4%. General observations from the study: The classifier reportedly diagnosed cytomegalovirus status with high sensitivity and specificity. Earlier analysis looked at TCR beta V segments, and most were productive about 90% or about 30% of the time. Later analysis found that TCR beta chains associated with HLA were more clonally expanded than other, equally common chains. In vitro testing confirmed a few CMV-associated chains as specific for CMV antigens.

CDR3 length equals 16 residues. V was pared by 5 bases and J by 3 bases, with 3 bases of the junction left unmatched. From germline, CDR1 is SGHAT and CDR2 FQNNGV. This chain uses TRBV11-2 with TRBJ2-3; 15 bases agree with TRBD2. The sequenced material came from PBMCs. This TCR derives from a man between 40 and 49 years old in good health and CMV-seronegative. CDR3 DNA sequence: TGTGCCAGCAGCCTCGGGACTAGCGGGGGGACAGATACGCAGTATTTT. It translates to CASSLGTSGGTDTQYF. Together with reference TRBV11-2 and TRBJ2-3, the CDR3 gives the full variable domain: EAGVAQSPRYKIIEKRQSVAFWCNPISGHATLYWYQQILGQGPKLLIQFQNNGVVDDSQLPKDRFSAERLKGVDSTLKIQPAKLEDSAVYLCASSLGTSGGTDTQYFGPGTRLTVL.